A selection of T cell receptor beta chains follows, all from one sample in a study of blood T cell repertoires in COVID-19. Assay used: immunoSEQ multiplex PCR; TCRdb lists only in-frame clones, some missing. This table has about 180,000 clones, approximately 80% appearing once. The sequencing input was peripheral blood. The receptors come from a human donor in a cohort sampled during active COVID-19. The CDR3 runs from the conserved cysteine through the conserved F or W. The order of the fields is J gene, clone size, V gene, D gene, CDR3 protein, CDR3 DNA. A D gene is named only where the DNA matches it firmly. Clone size is given for some rows only: seen once, a few or many times, or a class if the clone is expanded.

J: TRBJ2-5; size: .; V: TRBV7-2; D: .; CDR3: CASSPPGRRLKETQYF; DNA: TGTGCCAGCAGCCCCCCCGGCAGGAGGCTTAAAGAGACCCAGTACTTC
J: TRBJ1-5; size: .; V: TRBV3-1/TRBV3-2; D: TRBD1; CDR3: CASSLPTGRYSNQPQHF; DNA: TGTGCCAGCAGCCTCCCGACAGGGCGGTATAGCAATCAGCCCCAGCATTTT
J: TRBJ2-7; size: .; V: TRBV4-2; D: TRBD1; CDR3: CASSLTPGTGGQEQYF; DNA: TGTGCCAGCAGCCTAACCCCAGGGACAGGGGGCCAAGAGCAGTACTTC
J: TRBJ1-1; size: once; V: TRBV6-2/TRBV6-3; D: TRBD1; CDR3: CASSLQGRWTEAFF; DNA: TGTGCCAGCAGCTTACAGGGGAGATGGACTGAAGCTTTCTTT
J: TRBJ2-1; size: .; V: TRBV12-2; D: .; CDR3: CASRPPSSGRQDNEQFF; DNA: TGTGCAAGTCGCCCCCCTTCTAGCGGGAGACAGGACAATGAGCAGTTCTTC
J: TRBJ2-3; size: .; V: TRBV19; D: TRBD2; CDR3: CASTWTSGDTDTQYF; DNA: TGTGCCAGTACCTGGACTAGCGGGGACACAGATACGCAGTATTTT
J: TRBJ2-7; size: .; V: TRBV5-6; D: .; CDR3: CASGRRGLTYEQYF; DNA: TGTGCCAGCGGAAGGCGGGGGCTTACCTACGAGCAGTACTTC
J: TRBJ2-3; size: .; V: TRBV11-3; D: .; CDR3: CASSLDPGTDTQYF; DNA: TGTGCCAGCAGCTTAGATCCTGGCACAGATACGCAGTATTTT
J: TRBJ2-7; size: .; V: TRBV3-1/TRBV3-2; D: TRBD1; CDR3: CASSQSGGEQYF; DNA: TGTGCCAGCAGCCAATCAGGGGGCGAGCAGTACTTC
J: TRBJ1-5; size: .; V: TRBV27; D: .; CDR3: CATTIPSYSNQPQHF; DNA: TGTGCCACTACCATACCAAGTTATAGCAATCAGCCCCAGCATTTT
J: TRBJ1-6; size: .; V: TRBV18; D: .; CDR3: CASSSAIGGNNSPLHF; DNA: TGTGCCAGCTCATCGGCAATCGGGGGGAATAATTCACCCCTCCACTTT
J: TRBJ2-1; size: .; V: TRBV29-1; D: .; CDR3: CSVQDSSYNEQFF; DNA: TGCAGCGTTCAGGACAGCTCTTACAATGAGCAGTTCTTC
J: TRBJ2-7; size: few; V: TRBV29-1; D: .; CDR3: CSVRERYEQYF; DNA: TGCAGCGTTCGGGAGCGGTACGAGCAGTACTTC
J: TRBJ2-7; size: .; V: TRBV6-2/TRBV6-3; D: TRBD2; CDR3: CASSLSSGERYEQYF; DNA: TGTGCCAGCAGTCTCTCTAGCGGGGAAAGGTACGAGCAGTACTTC
J: TRBJ1-1; size: .; V: TRBV10-3; D: .; CDR3: CAISESDSPNTEAFF; DNA: TGTGCCATCAGTGAGTCTGACAGTCCAAACACTGAAGCTTTCTTT
J: TRBJ2-3; size: .; V: TRBV7-3; D: TRBD2; CDR3: CASSRSGRTDTQYF; DNA: TGTGCCAGCAGCCGGAGCGGGAGGACAGATACGCAGTATTTT
J: TRBJ2-1; size: .; V: TRBV4-3; D: .; CDR3: CASSQASGRYNEQFF; DNA: TGCGCCAGCAGCCAAGCCAGCGGAAGATACAATGAGCAGTTCTTC
J: TRBJ2-1; size: once; V: TRBV29-1; D: TRBD2; CDR3: CSETTSVHEQFF; DNA: TGCAGCGAAACGACTAGCGTCCATGAGCAGTTCTTC
J: TRBJ2-7; size: once; V: TRBV7-2; D: TRBD2; CDR3: CASSLTSGSSYEQYF; DNA: TGTGCCAGCAGCTTAACTAGCGGAAGCTCCTACGAGCAGTACTTC
J: TRBJ2-1; size: .; V: TRBV28; D: TRBD1; CDR3: CASSSGLGQGDQRTQFF; DNA: TGTGCCAGCAGTTCGGGGCTGGGGCAGGGGGATCAAAGGACACAGTTCTTC
J: TRBJ2-7; size: .; V: TRBV18; D: .; CDR3: CASSLGRSRGEQYF; DNA: TGTGCCAGCTCACTTGGTCGGAGTCGTGGGGAGCAGTACTTC
J: TRBJ2-1; size: .; V: TRBV5-5; D: .; CDR3: CASSFRMIAVYNEQFF; DNA: TGTGCCAGCAGCTTCCGAATGATAGCGGTCTACAATGAGCAGTTCTTC
J: TRBJ2-3; size: .; V: TRBV6-1; D: .; CDR3: CASSETQGGTDTQYF; DNA: TGTGCCAGCAGTGAAACCCAGGGTGGCACAGATACGCAGTATTTT
J: TRBJ2-7; size: .; V: TRBV7-9; D: .; CDR3: CASSLGQAMYEQYF; DNA: TGTGCCAGCAGCTTAGGGCAGGCCATGTACGAGCAGTACTTC
J: TRBJ1-5; size: .; V: TRBV10-2; D: TRBD1; CDR3: CASRQGANQPQHF; DNA: TGCGCCAGCAGACAGGGGGCGAATCAGCCCCAGCATTTT
J: TRBJ2-1; size: .; V: TRBV18; D: TRBD1; CDR3: CASSPPGTGDNEQFF; DNA: TGTGCCAGCTCACCACCCGGGACAGGGGACAATGAGCAGTTCTTC
J: TRBJ1-1; size: .; V: TRBV4-2; D: TRBD1; CDR3: CASSQLTGANTEAFF; DNA: TGTGCCAGCAGCCAACTGACAGGGGCTAACACTGAAGCTTTCTTT
J: TRBJ1-5; size: .; V: TRBV6-5; D: TRBD1; CDR3: CASSQGAGQPQHF; DNA: TGTGCCAGCAGCCAGGGGGCTGGACAGCCCCAGCATTTT
J: TRBJ2-5; size: .; V: TRBV25-1; D: TRBD2; CDR3: CASSELRLAGGGTQYF; DNA: TGTGCCAGCAGTGAATTGAGACTAGCGGGAGGGGGGACCCAGTACTTC
J: TRBJ1-4; size: .; V: TRBV5-1; D: .; CDR3: CASSPGSFNEKLFF; DNA: TGCGCCAGCAGCCCCGGGAGTTTTAATGAAAAACTGTTTTTT
J: TRBJ1-1; size: few; V: TRBV27; D: .; CDR3: CASSSPEKGGNTEAFF; DNA: TGTGCCAGCAGTTCCCCGGAGAAAGGTGGGAACACTGAAGCTTTCTTT
J: TRBJ2-7; size: .; V: TRBV10-2; D: .; CDR3: CASRADSYEQYF; DNA: TGCGCCAGCAGGGCGGACTCCTACGAGCAGTACTTC
J: TRBJ2-7; size: .; V: TRBV25-1; D: TRBD1; CDR3: CASRSTGNSREQYF; DNA: TGTGCCAGCAGATCGACAGGGAACTCTCGGGAGCAGTACTTC
J: TRBJ1-1; size: once; V: TRBV6-2/TRBV6-3; D: TRBD1; CDR3: CASSYSRDRGPYTEAFF; DNA: TGTGCCAGCAGTTACTCGCGGGACAGGGGGCCCTACACTGAAGCTTTCTTT
J: TRBJ2-1; size: .; V: TRBV9; D: TRBD2; CDR3: CASSDRGGLATNEQFF; DNA: TGTGCCAGCAGCGACCGGGGGGGACTAGCGACCAATGAGCAGTTCTTC
J: TRBJ1-5; size: .; V: TRBV2; D: .; CDR3: CASSGTLPRAQPQHF; DNA: TGTGCCAGCAGCGGGACTCTACCACGTGCTCAGCCCCAGCATTTT
J: TRBJ2-7; size: .; V: TRBV4-1; D: TRBD1; CDR3: CASSLTGGFYEQYF; DNA: TGCGCCAGCAGCTTGACAGGGGGCTTCTACGAGCAGTACTTC
J: TRBJ2-7; size: few; V: TRBV7-3; D: TRBD1; CDR3: CASSLGTGDEQYF; DNA: TGTGCCAGCAGCTTAGGGACAGGGGACGAGCAGTACTTC
J: TRBJ2-5; size: once; V: TRBV5-4; D: .; CDR3: CASSQAGPQETQYF; DNA: TGTGCCAGCAGTCAGGCGGGGCCCCAAGAGACCCAGTACTTC
J: TRBJ2-1; size: once; V: TRBV3-1/TRBV3-2; D: TRBD2; CDR3: CASSPKGGLAELYNEQFF; DNA: TGTGCCAGCAGCCCTAAAGGGGGACTAGCGGAGTTATACAATGAGCAGTTCTTC
J: TRBJ2-7; size: .; V: TRBV5-6; D: TRBD1; CDR3: CASSFGQGEEQYF; DNA: TGTGCCAGCAGCTTCGGACAGGGGGAAGAGCAGTACTTC
J: TRBJ2-7; size: few; V: TRBV5-1; D: TRBD2; CDR3: CASSLGTSGVHEQYF; DNA: TGCGCCAGCAGCTTGGGGACTAGCGGGGTCCACGAGCAGTACTTC
J: TRBJ2-7; size: .; V: TRBV5-1; D: TRBD2; CDR3: CASSLASGRWYEQYF; DNA: TGCGCCAGCAGCTTGGCTAGCGGGAGGTGGTACGAGCAGTACTTC
J: TRBJ2-7; size: .; V: TRBV24-1; D: .; CDR3: CATSDARTPLSYEQYF; DNA: TGTGCCACCAGTGATGCTAGGACACCCCTCTCCTACGAGCAGTACTTC
J: TRBJ1-3; size: .; V: TRBV27; D: .; CDR3: CASSLEGGGNTIYF; DNA: TGTGCCAGCAGTTTAGAAGGCGGTGGAAACACCATATATTTT
J: TRBJ2-7; size: .; V: TRBV7-3; D: .; CDR3: CASSPPWQDPYEQYF; DNA: TGTGCCAGCAGCCCCCCGTGGCAGGATCCCTACGAGCAGTACTTC
J: TRBJ2-7; size: .; V: TRBV4-3; D: .; CDR3: CASSQDRSYEQYF; DNA: TGCGCCAGCAGCCAAGACAGGTCCTACGAGCAGTACTTC
J: TRBJ1-5; size: .; V: TRBV7-9; D: TRBD1; CDR3: CASSLVPGQGSNQPQHF; DNA: TGTGCCAGCAGCTTAGTACCGGGACAGGGAAGCAATCAGCCCCAGCATTTT
J: TRBJ1-3; size: .; V: TRBV20-1; D: .; CDR3: CSASPLSDWTSGNTIYF; DNA: TGCAGTGCTAGTCCTTTAAGCGACTGGACTTCTGGAAACACCATATATTTT
J: TRBJ2-5; size: .; V: TRBV5-6; D: TRBD2; CDR3: CASSQGLAVVDQYF; DNA: TGTGCCAGCAGCCAAGGACTAGCGGTGGTTGACCAGTACTTC
J: TRBJ2-7; size: .; V: TRBV6-5; D: TRBD2; CDR3: CASRILAGDSYEQYF; DNA: TGTGCCAGCAGAATACTAGCGGGTGACTCCTACGAGCAGTACTTC
J: TRBJ2-3; size: .; V: TRBV27; D: TRBD2; CDR3: CASSFSATSGPTTDTQYF; DNA: TGTGCCAGCAGTTTCTCGGCAACTAGCGGTCCTACCACAGATACGCAGTATTTT
J: TRBJ2-1; size: .; V: TRBV7-2; D: TRBD2; CDR3: CASSLVGSGRASEQFF; DNA: TGTGCCAGCAGCTTAGTTGGTAGCGGGAGGGCCAGTGAGCAGTTCTTC
J: TRBJ2-7; size: once; V: TRBV7-9; D: .; CDR3: CASRKSSGTSYEQYF; DNA: TGTGCCAGCAGGAAATCATCCGGGACATCCTACGAGCAGTACTTC
J: TRBJ2-7; size: .; V: TRBV6-1; D: .; CDR3: CASSESYEQYF; DNA: TGTGCCAGCAGTGAATCGTACGAGCAGTACTTC
J: TRBJ1-2; size: .; V: TRBV18; D: .; CDR3: CASSADTKDYGYTF; DNA: TGTGCCAGCTCAGCGGACACTAAGGACTATGGCTACACCTTC
J: TRBJ2-7; size: .; V: TRBV4-3; D: .; CDR3: CASSQGLAGPPYEQYF; DNA: TGCGCCAGCAGCCAGGGTCTGGCAGGGCCCCCCTACGAGCAGTACTTC
J: TRBJ2-7; size: .; V: TRBV28; D: .; CDR3: CASSLISGPNYEQYF; DNA: TGTGCCAGCAGTTTAATTTCAGGGCCTAACTACGAGCAGTACTTC
J: TRBJ1-3; size: once; V: TRBV6-1; D: TRBD1; CDR3: CASSETYRGSGNTIYF; DNA: TGTGCCAGCAGTGAGACATACAGGGGTAGTGGAAACACCATATATTTT
J: TRBJ2-7; size: .; V: TRBV18; D: TRBD1; CDR3: CASSPSGTVGSYEQYF; DNA: TGTGCCAGCTCACCCTCCGGGACAGTAGGATCCTACGAGCAGTACTTC